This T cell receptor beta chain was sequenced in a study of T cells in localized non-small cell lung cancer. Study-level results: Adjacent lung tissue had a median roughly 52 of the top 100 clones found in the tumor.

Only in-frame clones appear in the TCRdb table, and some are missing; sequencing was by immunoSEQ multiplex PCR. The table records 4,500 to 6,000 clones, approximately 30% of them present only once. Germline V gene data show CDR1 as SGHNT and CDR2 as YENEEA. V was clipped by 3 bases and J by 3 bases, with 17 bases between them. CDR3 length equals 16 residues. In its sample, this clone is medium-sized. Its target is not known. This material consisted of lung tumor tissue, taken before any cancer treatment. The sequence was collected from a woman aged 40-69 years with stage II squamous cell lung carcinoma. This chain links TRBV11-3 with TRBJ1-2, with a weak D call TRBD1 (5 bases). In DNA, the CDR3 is TGTGCCAGCAGCTTTCACAAACCAGGGCCCTACTATGGCTACACCTTC. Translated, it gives CASSFHKPGPYYGYTF.